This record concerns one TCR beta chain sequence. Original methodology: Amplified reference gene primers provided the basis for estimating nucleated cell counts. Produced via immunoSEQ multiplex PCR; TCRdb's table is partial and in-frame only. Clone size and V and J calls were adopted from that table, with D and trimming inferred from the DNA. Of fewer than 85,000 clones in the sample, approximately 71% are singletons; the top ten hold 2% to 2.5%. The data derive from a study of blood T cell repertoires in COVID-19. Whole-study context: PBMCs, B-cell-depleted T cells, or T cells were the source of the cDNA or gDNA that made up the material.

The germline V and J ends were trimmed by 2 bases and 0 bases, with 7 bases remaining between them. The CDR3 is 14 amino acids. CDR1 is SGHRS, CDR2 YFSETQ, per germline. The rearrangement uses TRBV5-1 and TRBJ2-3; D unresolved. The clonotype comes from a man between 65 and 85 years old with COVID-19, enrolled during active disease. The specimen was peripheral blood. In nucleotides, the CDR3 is TGCGCCAGCAGCTTCGGCGGAAGCACAGATACGCAGTATTTT. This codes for CASSFGGSTDTQYF.